This entry features one T cell receptor (beta chain) sequence. Its matching antigen is unknown. This sample is drawn from a study of cytomegalovirus exposure and HLA in healthy donors. Findings and limits, study-wide: A further, later analysis showed that HLA-associated TCR beta chains (compared with equally common others) were more clonally expanded. As a later analysis revealed, the rate of TCR association differed by HLA locus, with DRB1 most and HLA-C fewest. V- and J-gene trimming of TCR beta was linked (in a later analysis) to a missense DCLRE1C variant. About 87% or about 30% of the time was how often most TCR beta V segments were productive, according to an earlier analysis.

Germline V CDR1 and CDR2: GTSNPN, SVGIG (reference sequence). V lost 4 bases and J 0 bases, leaving 19 bases between the germline ends. The CDR3 spans 18 residues. The PCR had 60 Vbeta and 13 Jbeta primers. The repertoire was sequenced with immunoSEQ multiplex PCR; TCRdb's copy has only in-frame clones and lacks some. The sample carries 170,000 or so clones, less than 90% recorded once. The chain uses TRBV30 and TRBJ1-6, with TRBD1 as a possible D gene (6 bases). Sequenced sample: PBMCs. This TCR was sampled from a young man in good health and CMV-seronegative. CDR3 nucleotides: TGTGCCTGGAAGGTCCCCCGGACAGAGAGCTCCTATAATTCACCCCTCCACTTT. Protein product: CAWKVPRTESSYNSPLHF.